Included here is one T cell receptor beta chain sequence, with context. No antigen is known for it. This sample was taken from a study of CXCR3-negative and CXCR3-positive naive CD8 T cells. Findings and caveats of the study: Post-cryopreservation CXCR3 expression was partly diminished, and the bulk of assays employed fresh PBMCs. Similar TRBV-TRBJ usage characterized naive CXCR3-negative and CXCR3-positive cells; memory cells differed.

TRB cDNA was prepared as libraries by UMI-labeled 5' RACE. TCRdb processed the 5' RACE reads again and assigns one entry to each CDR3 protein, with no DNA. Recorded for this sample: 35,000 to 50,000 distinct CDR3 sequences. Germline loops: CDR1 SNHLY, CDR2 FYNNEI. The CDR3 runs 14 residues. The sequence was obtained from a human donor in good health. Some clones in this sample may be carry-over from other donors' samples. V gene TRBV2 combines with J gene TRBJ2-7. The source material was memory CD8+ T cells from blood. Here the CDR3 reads CASSEGRNSYEQYF.